The 15 T cell receptor beta chains given below trace back to one sample, sequenced in a study of T cells in Graves' hyperthyroidism and ophthalmopathy (dated by TCRdb to the late 2010s). Library preparation was by multiplex PCR. The sequencing machine was an Illumina HiSeq 2000. TCR beta CDR3 regions were amplified from RNA transcripts. The first round of RT-PCR for the TCR CDR3 was performed with the HTBI primer set and the Qiagen OneStep RT-PCR kit. TCRdb reran the public reads through fastp at Q25 and MiXCR, keeping productive beta chains. Under each unique CDR3 protein, matching rows form one entry showing the most common genes and DNA. This sample has 750,000 to 950,000 distinct CDR3 sequences in its table, and 38% of those were observed once. The ten most abundant clones make up approximately 8.7% of the sample. Sequencing was carried out using blood. The receptors derive from a man aged 18 to 35 with Graves' hyperthyroidism.

This rearrangement joins TRBV29-1 to TRBJ1-1; D is unresolved. The length of the CDR3 is 11 residues. Deletions cut 8 bases from V and 1 base from J, with 8 bases between. CDR1 is SQVTM and CDR2 is ANQGSEA in the germline V gene. CDR3 DNA sequence: TGCAGCCCTTCAAAGAACACTGAAGCTTTCTTT. Protein sequence: CSPSKNTEAFF.

The rearrangement uses TRBV6-5 and TRBJ2-7, with 11 bases matching TRBD2. V gave up 6 bases and J gave up 7 bases; unmatched junction bases: 8. Germline V CDR1 and CDR2: MNHEY, SVGAGI. There are 14 residues in the CDR3. CDR3 coding DNA: TGTGCCAGCAGACTGGGACTAGCGGATTTAGAGCAGTACTTC. Encoded protein: CASRLGLADLEQYF.

Many counts were recorded for this clonotype. V usage is TRBV10-3 and J usage is TRBJ2-7; the D is unclear. V was trimmed by 4 bases and J by 5 bases, leaving 12 bases between them. Germline lookup yields CDR1 ENHRY and CDR2 SYGVKD. CDR3 length: 13 residues. CDR3 amino acids: CAISVRGSDEQYF. CDR3 coding DNA: TGTGCCATCAGTGTGCGCGGATCTGACGAGCAGTACTTC.

This chain joins TRBV7-9 and TRBJ1-6, with D hard to call. The CDR3 covers 14 residues. Trimming took 3 bases from V and 8 from J, leaving 11 bases between them. Per the germline V gene, CDR1 is SEHNR and CDR2 is FQNEAQ (reference sequence). Here the CDR3 reads CASSFNGRDSPLHF. In DNA, the CDR3 is TGTGCCAGCAGCTTTAACGGGAGGGATTCACCCCTCCACTTT.

The rearrangement joins TRBV2 to TRBJ1-1; a weak D match, TRBD1 (6 bases). Germline CDR1 and CDR2: SNHLY and FYNNEI. V gave up 7 bases and J gave up 1 base, with 13 bases separating them. The length of the CDR3 is 14 residues. The CDR3 sequence: CASNGGGWNTEAFF. The DNA for the CDR3 is TGTGCCAGCAATGGCGGGGGCTGGAACACTGAAGCTTTCTTT.

This clonotype has only one observation. A junction end diverges from the germline sequence, so it may reflect a read error. The rearrangement uses TRBV6-5 and TRBJ1-1; the D gene is possibly TRBD1 (5 bases). The CDR3 length is 13 residues. Germline V gene data show CDR1 as MNHEY and CDR2 as SVGAGI. Here the CDR3 DNA reads TGTGCCATCAGTGAGGGCAGGGAGGATGAAGCTTTCTTT. Translating it yields CAISEGREDEAFF.

This clonotype was seen a few times. The chain carries TRBV20-1 and TRBJ1-6; the match to TRBD1 covers 8 bases. This CDR3 comprises 16 residues. V lost 0 bases, J lost 7 bases, and 8 bases stayed unmatched. Germline CDR1 and CDR2: DFQATT and SNEGSKA (reference sequence). The CDR3 DNA is TGCAGTGCTAGAGACAGGGGGCGTGAAAGAAATTCACCCCTCCACTTT. Translation gives CSARDRGRERNSPLHF.

In its sample, this clonotype was seen a few times. The chain carries TRBV5-1 and TRBJ1-6, with 7 nucleotides matching TRBD1. Trimming cost V 0 bases and J 7 bases; bases outside gene matches: 13. The CDR3 extends over 18 amino acids. CDR1 is SGHRS and CDR2 is YFSETQ in the germline V gene. The CDR3, as DNA: TGCGCCAGCAGCTTGGCCTGGCAGACTACAGGGGTCAATTCACCCCTCCACTTT. It specifies CASSLAWQTTGVNSPLHF.

This clonotype was detected many times. The chain is built from TRBV9 and TRBJ1-2; D is unclear. Trimming removed 0 bases at V and 13 bases at J, with 13 bases between. From germline, CDR1 is SGDLS and CDR2 YYNGEE. This CDR3 is built from 12 residues. Here the CDR3 DNA reads TGTGCCAGCAGCGTAGGTTACGGGCTAAGCACCTTC. It translates to CASSVGYGLSTF.

This clonotype was detected many times. The chain links TRBV7-9 to TRBJ2-7; no reliable D call. The ends were cut back, 5 bases at V and 2 bases at J, with 7 bases in the middle. Germline V gene data show CDR1 as SEHNR and CDR2 as FQNEAQ (reference sequence). This CDR3 region has 12 residues. In nucleotides, the CDR3 is TGTGCCAGCAGCCCCGAAACCTACGAGCAGTACTTC. This encodes CASSPETYEQYF.

This clonotype came up many times. This chain uses TRBV15 with TRBJ1-6; D remains ambiguous. The CDR3 contains 17 residues. The V end lost 3 bases, the J end lost 7 bases, and 19 bases lay between the germline ends. Germline lookup yields CDR1 LNHNV and CDR2 YYDKDF (reference sequence). This CDR3 is CATSSFFALGKNSPLHF. CDR3 DNA: TGTGCCACCAGCAGCTTTTTCGCCCTAGGGAAAAATTCACCCCTCCACTTT.

This chain joins TRBV24-1 and TRBJ1-2; D is unresolved. V was clipped by 5 bases and J by 2 bases, with 11 bases between them. CDR1 and CDR2 from the germline V gene are KGHDR and SFDVKD. This CDR3 region has 14 residues. In nucleotides, the CDR3 is TGTGCCACCAGTGCGGAGGACGCAAACTATGGCTACACCTTC. It specifies CATSAEDANYGYTF.

This clonotype was counted many times. J is TRBJ1-5 and V is TRBV10-3; D gene ambiguous. V was clipped by 4 bases and J by 3 bases, with 10 bases between them. Per germline, CDR1 ENHRY and CDR2 SYGVKD. The CDR3 is 14 residues long. This CDR3 reads CAISVGPSNQPQHF. In DNA, the CDR3 is TGTGCCATCAGTGTTGGACCGTCCAATCAGCCCCAGCATTTT.

This chain joins TRBV2 and TRBJ1-5; weak D call: TRBD1 (6 bases). Between the trimmed V and J ends, which lost 4 bases and 7 bases, there was a span of 23 bases. The CDR3 consists of 17 residues. The germline V gene encodes CDR1 SNHLY and CDR2 FYNNEI. CDR3 bases: TGTGCCAGCAGTGCCATCTCCTCAAAGGGGGGCGGGCAGCCCCAGCATTTT. Residues: CASSAISSKGGGQPQHF.

V and J are TRBV10-3 and TRBJ2-7, with D tentatively TRBD1 (5 bases). Trimming pared 10 bases from V and 6 bases from J, leaving 22 bases between. Germline V CDR1 and CDR2: ENHRY, SYGVKD. The CDR3 has 14 amino acids. The CDR3 loop reads CATAKGQGPSEQYF. The DNA for the CDR3 is TGTGCCACCGCCAAAGGCCAGGGCCCCAGCGAGCAGTACTTC.